Sequencing of this T cell receptor (beta chain) was carried out in a study of T-cell memory formation after mild COVID-19. Study-wide context: Across donors, TCR clusters were largely donor specific.

Germline V lookup: CDR1 SGHDT, CDR2 YYEEEE. This CDR3 spans 13 amino acids. The V gene lost 3 bases and the J gene lost 8 bases, with 14 bases spanning the gap. From the 5' RACE reads, TCRdb called clonotypes with MiXCR, one entry per CDR3 protein. The sample shows 400,000 to 500,000 distinct CDR3 sequences, about a sixth of them seen only once. The chain has TRBV5-6 and TRBJ1-2; D gene unclear. Material: PBMCs or a T cell subset sorted from them (not recorded which). This TCR was recovered from a young man who had mild COVID-19 (a few samples of this study predate the infection). Cell type and time point are not known. The CDR3 here is CASSYQIQRGYTF. The CDR3, as DNA: TGTGCCAGCAGCTATCAAATTCAGAGGGGCTACACCTTC.